The 17 T cell receptor beta chains below were found in one sample sequenced in a study of PD-1 blockade in classical Hodgkin lymphoma. Relapse was seen in all patients after autologous stem cell transplantation, and brentuximab vedotin exposure was variable. The repertoire was sequenced with immunoSEQ multiplex PCR; TCRdb's copy has only in-frame clones and lacks some. This sample has about 11,000 clones; approximately 80% occur once, and the top ten carry roughly 35%. This specimen was peripheral blood mononuclear cells (PBMCs), taken before the second cycle of nivolumab. These receptors came from a human donor with classical Hodgkin lymphoma.

This clone showed up just once. The chain is built from TRBV25-1 and TRBJ1-6; TRBD1 matches 8 bases. The CDR3 is 15 residues long. The J segment lost 6 bases and the V segment lost 5 bases, leaving 6 bases of the junction unmatched. Germline V gives CDR1 MGHDK, CDR2 SYGVNS. CDR3 residues: CASSTLDRANSPLHF. Here the CDR3 DNA reads TGTGCCAGCAGTACTTTGGACAGGGCTAATTCACCCCTCCACTTT.

The J gene is TRBJ1-5, the V gene TRBV11-2; 9 bases line up with TRBD1. CDR1 is SGHAT and CDR2 is FQNNGV in the germline V gene. This CDR3 is 19 amino acids long. The ends lost 5 bases at V and 6 bases at J; junction bases unmatched: 20. CDR3 loop: CASSGEAGQGSRTIQPQHF. The CDR3 coding sequence is TGTGCCAGCAGCGGAGAGGCGGGACAGGGCTCTCGGACGATTCAGCCCCAGCATTTT.

Remarks on this clone: The junction differs from germline at one of its ends, possibly a read error. The chain employs TRBV7-7 and TRBJ2-1; TRBD2 matches 12 bases. This CDR3 comprises 15 residues. Germline V gene sequence: CDR1 SSHAT, CDR2 FNYEAQ (reference sequence). The DNA of the CDR3 is TGTGCTAGCAGCCCGACTAGCGGGAGACTGAGTGAGCAGTTCTTC. The encoded protein is CASSPTSGRLSEQFF.

This chain links TRBV30 with TRBJ2-7; D uncertain. CDR3 length: 12 residues. Germline lookup yields CDR1 GTSNPN and CDR2 SVGIG (reference sequence). Trimming removed 1 base from V and 3 bases from J, with 7 bases in between. CDR3 in amino acids: CAWSETDYEQYF. The DNA for the CDR3 is TGTGCCTGGAGTGAGACCGACTACGAGCAGTACTTC. Full variable domain (outside the CDR3, taken from reference TRBV30 and TRBJ2-7): SQTIHQWPATLVQPVGSPLSLECTVEGTSNPNLYWYRQAAGRGLQLLFYSVGIGQISSEVPQNLSASRPQDRQFILSSKKLLLSDSGFYLCAWSETDYEQYFGPGTRLTVT.

The chain's CDR3 is CASSSPLGNEQFF. The CDR3 coding sequence is TGTGCCAGCAGCTCCCCTCTGGGCAATGAGCAGTTCTTC. The genes are TRBV7-9 and TRBJ2-1; no reliable D call. Trimming removed 4 bases at V and 6 bases at J, with 10 bases between. Looked up from germline, CDR1 is SEHNR and CDR2 is FQNEAQ (reference sequence). The CDR3 is 13 amino acids.

This clone has only one observation. V is TRBV11-2 and J is TRBJ2-5; TRBD2 matches at 8 bases. The V segment lost 1 base and the J segment 0 bases; nucleotides outside the gene matches: 7. Germline CDR1 SGHAT, CDR2 FQNNGV. The CDR3 covers 17 residues. CDR3 residues: CASSLGNLAGNQETQYF. CDR3 sequence (DNA): TGTGCCAGCAGCTTAGGCAACCTAGCGGGTAACCAAGAGACCCAGTACTTC.

V is TRBV4-1 and J is TRBJ2-7; 8 bases are shared with TRBD2. The germline V gene has CDR1 MGHRA and CDR2 YSYEKL. V lost 1 base, J lost 6 bases, and 11 bases stayed unmatched. The CDR3 is 16 residues long. The CDR3 loop is CASSQGSLGLVGEQYF. CDR3 DNA: TGCGCCAGCAGCCAAGGGTCTTTGGGACTAGTAGGCGAGCAGTACTTC.

The chain combines TRBV28 with TRBJ2-7; D gene unclear. Germline assignment: CDR1 MDHEN and CDR2 SYDVKM. V gave up 3 bases and J gave up 1 base, with 7 bases separating them. There are 13 residues in the CDR3. The CDR3 DNA is TGTGCCAGCAGTTTGAGAAATTCCTACGAGCAGTACTTC. It encodes CASSLRNSYEQYF. Full variable domain (remainder filled in from reference TRBV28 and TRBJ2-7): DVKVTQSSRYLVKRTGEKVFLECVQDMDHENMFWYRQDPGLGLRLIYFSYDVKMKEKGDIPEGYSVSREKKERFSLILESASTNQTSMYLCASSLRNSYEQYFGPGTRLTVT.

V gene TRBV9 combines with J gene TRBJ2-3; no clear D. Trimming took off 4 bases at V and 0 bases at J, with 9 bases between the two ends. The CDR3 is 14 amino acids. Germline V lookup: CDR1 SGDLS, CDR2 YYNGEE. DNA for the CDR3: TGTGCCAGCAGCCCCGAGGCTAGCACAGATACGCAGTATTTT. Translation: CASSPEASTDTQYF.

This clone was observed once. The rearrangement links TRBV28 to TRBJ1-2, with TRBD1 identical over 7 bases. V dropped 5 bases and J dropped 0; count of bases not matched to a gene: 12. The CDR3 covers 17 residues. The germline V gene has CDR1 MDHEN and CDR2 SYDVKM. The CDR3 nucleotides read TGTGCCAGCAGTCGTATGGGACAGCAACTTCCTAACTATGGCTACACCTTC. This codes for CASSRMGQQLPNYGYTF.

The chain couples TRBV28 to TRBJ1-5; 8 bases match TRBD1. The germline V gene encodes CDR1 MDHEN and CDR2 SYDVKM. V gave up 6 bases and J gave up 4 bases; unmatched junction bases: 17. The CDR3 is 18 residues long. The CDR3 reads CASSPTGTGPTSNQPQHF. The CDR3 DNA is TGTGCCAGCAGCCCCACCGGGACAGGACCGACCTCAAATCAGCCCCAGCATTTT.

V is TRBV6-4 and J is TRBJ1-2; 8 nucleotides line up with TRBD1. There are 14 residues in the CDR3. CDR1 is MRHNA, CDR2 SNTAGT, per germline. Trimming at V came to 2 bases and at J to 7 bases, leaving 6 bases not matched to a gene. CDR3 sequence: CASSDDRGWGGYTF. In DNA, the CDR3 is TGTGCCAGCAGTGACGACAGGGGATGGGGTGGCTACACCTTC.

The chain has TRBV10-2 and TRBJ2-3; tentative D call: TRBD2 (5 bases). V was cut by 6 bases and J by 1 base, with 8 bases left in between. Germline CDR1 reads WSHSY; CDR2 reads SAAADI. The CDR3 is made up of 13 amino acids. CDR3 sequence: CASRLGGTDTQYF. Written as DNA, the CDR3 is TGCGCCAGCAGACTAGGAGGCACAGATACGCAGTATTTT.

This clone was recorded only once. V is TRBV29-1 and J is TRBJ2-3; 7 bases align to TRBD2. The CDR3 consists of 15 residues. Germline assignment: CDR1 SQVTM and CDR2 ANQGSEA. The trim removed 7 bases at V and 4 bases at J, leaving 14 bases unmatched. CDR3 DNA: TGCAGCGCGGCCCCCTCTAGCGGTCGGTCAGATACGCAGTATTTT. It codes for CSAAPSSGRSDTQYF.

CDR3 protein: CASCRENYNEQFF. The CDR3 nucleotides read TGCGCCAGCTGCCGGGAGAATTACAATGAGCAGTTCTTC. The chain recombines TRBV23-1 with TRBJ2-1; D is possibly TRBD2 (6 bases). TRBV23-1 is an open reading frame, and its role is uncertain. V was clipped by 8 bases and J by 4 bases, with 12 bases between them. There are 13 residues in the CDR3.

The rearrangement links TRBV28 to TRBJ1-1, with no clear D. V lost 6 bases and J 11 bases, leaving 16 bases between the germline ends. Germline lookup yields CDR1 MDHEN and CDR2 SYDVKM. The CDR3 covers 12 residues. The CDR3 DNA reads TGTGCCAGCAGCTTTCTCTTAGTTTCGGCTTTCTTT. Translation: CASSFLLVSAFF.

This clone was seen only once. This rearrangement joins TRBV5-1 to TRBJ2-5, with D unclear. Germline V CDR1 and CDR2: SGHRS, YFSETQ. This CDR3 contains 15 residues. The germline V and J ends were trimmed by 1 base and 1 base, with 11 bases remaining between them. The DNA of the CDR3 is TGCGCCAGCAGCTTGTTTGGGCGATCCCAAGAGACCCAGTACTTC. Its protein product is CASSLFGRSQETQYF.